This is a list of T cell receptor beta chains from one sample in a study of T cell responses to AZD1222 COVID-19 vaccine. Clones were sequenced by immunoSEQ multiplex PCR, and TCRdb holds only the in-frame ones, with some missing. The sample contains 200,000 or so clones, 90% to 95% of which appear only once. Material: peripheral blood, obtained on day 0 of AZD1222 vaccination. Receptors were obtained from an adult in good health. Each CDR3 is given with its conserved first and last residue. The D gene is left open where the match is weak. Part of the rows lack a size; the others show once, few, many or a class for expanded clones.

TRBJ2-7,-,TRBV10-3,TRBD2,CAISEPVAGENEQYF,TGTGCCATCAGTGAGCCGGTAGCGGGAGAAAACGAGCAGTACTTC
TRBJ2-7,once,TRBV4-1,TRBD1,CASSHDRGQYEQYF,TGCGCCAGCAGCCATGACAGGGGGCAGTACGAGCAGTACTTC
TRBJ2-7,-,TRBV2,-,CAIRGSEQYF,TGTGCCATCAGGGGTTCCGAGCAGTACTTC
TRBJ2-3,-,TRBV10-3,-,CATHSGADTQYF,TGTGCCACCCATAGCGGAGCAGATACGCAGTATTTT
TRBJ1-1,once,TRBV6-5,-,CASSYGWGNTEAFF,TGTGCCAGCAGTTACGGATGGGGGAACACTGAAGCTTTCTTT
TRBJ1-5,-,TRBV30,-,CAWGGSSNQPQHF,TGTGCCTGGGGGGGGAGTAGCAATCAGCCCCAGCATTTT
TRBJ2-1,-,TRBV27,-,CASSLLPLSRQEIHEQFF,TGTGCCAGCAGTTTACTCCCGTTATCTAGACAAGAAATCCATGAGCAGTTCTTC
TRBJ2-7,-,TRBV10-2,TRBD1,CASRAQRQGPPYEQYF,TGCGCCAGCAGGGCCCAAAGACAGGGACCTCCCTACGAGCAGTACTTC
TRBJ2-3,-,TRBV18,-,CASSPDRGRLTDTQYF,TGTGCCAGCTCACCAGACCGGGGCAGACTCACAGATACGCAGTATTTT
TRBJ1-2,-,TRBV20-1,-,CSSNRDGYTF,TGCAGTTCGAATCGGGATGGCTACACCTTC
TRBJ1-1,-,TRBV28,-,CASSLSGVSLSLNTEAFF,TGTGCCAGCAGTCTCTCTGGCGTTAGTTTATCCCTGAACACTGAAGCTTTCTTT
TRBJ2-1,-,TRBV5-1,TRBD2,CASSLLREGHNEQFF,TGCGCCAGCAGCTTGTTGCGGGAGGGCCACAATGAGCAGTTCTTC
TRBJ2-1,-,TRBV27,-,CASSKGTLYNEQFF,TGTGCCAGCAGTAAGGGGACCCTGTACAATGAGCAGTTCTTC
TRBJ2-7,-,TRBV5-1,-,CASSTGSIYEQYF,TGCGCCAGCAGCACAGGTTCTATCTACGAGCAGTACTTC
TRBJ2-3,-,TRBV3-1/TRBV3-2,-,CASSQPKVVGSTDTQYF,TGTGCCAGCAGCCAGCCCAAGGTGGTGGGATCAACAGATACGCAGTATTTT
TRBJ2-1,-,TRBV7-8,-,CASSRDRGNEQFF,TGTGCCAGCAGCCGGGACCGAGGGAATGAGCAGTTCTTC
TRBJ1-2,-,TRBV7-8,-,CASSQGMDYGYTF,TGTGCCAGCAGCCAGGGGATGGACTATGGCTACACCTTC
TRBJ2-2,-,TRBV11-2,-,CASSASGLTGELFF,TGTGCCAGCAGCGCAAGCGGACTTACCGGGGAGCTGTTTTTT
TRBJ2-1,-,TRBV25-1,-,CASSEEPGLKRFF,TGTGCCAGCAGTGAAGAGCCGGGACTCAAACGGTTCTTC
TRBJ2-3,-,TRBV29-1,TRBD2,CSVIFGRESGDTQYF,TGCAGCGTTATCTTTGGGCGGGAGAGTGGAGATACGCAGTATTTT
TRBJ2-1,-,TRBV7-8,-,CASSPAGKKTYNEQFF,TGTGCCAGCAGCCCCGCCGGGAAAAAGACCTACAATGAGCAGTTCTTC
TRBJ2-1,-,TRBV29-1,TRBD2,CSVDALAGGSSYNEQFF,TGCAGCGTTGATGCTCTAGCGGGAGGGTCCTCCTACAATGAGCAGTTCTTC
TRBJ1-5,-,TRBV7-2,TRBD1,CASSTGANSNQPQHF,TGTGCCAGCAGCACAGGGGCCAATAGCAATCAGCCCCAGCATTTT
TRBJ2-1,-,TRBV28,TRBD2,CASTVPGLAGGPSGNEQFF,TGTGCCAGCACTGTCCCGGGACTAGCGGGAGGGCCCTCTGGCAATGAGCAGTTCTTC
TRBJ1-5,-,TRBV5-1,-,CASSPDGWVNQPQHF,TGCGCCAGCAGCCCTGACGGGTGGGTCAATCAGCCCCAGCATTTT
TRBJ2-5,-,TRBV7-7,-,CASSFGQQETQYF,TGTGCTAGCAGCTTTGGGCAGCAAGAGACCCAGTACTTC
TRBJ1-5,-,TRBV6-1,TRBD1,CASSEQDRGLSQPQHF,TGTGCCAGCAGTGAACAAGACAGGGGGCTTAGTCAGCCCCAGCATTTT
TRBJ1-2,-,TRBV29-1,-,CSVDTDNYGYTF,TGCAGCGTTGATACCGACAACTATGGCTACACCTTC
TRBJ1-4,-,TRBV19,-,CASSTQGSRNEKLFF,TGTGCCAGTAGTACCCAGGGCTCGCGGAATGAAAAACTGTTTTTT
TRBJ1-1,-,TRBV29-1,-,CSVTVKPFNTEAFF,TGCAGCGTGACCGTCAAGCCTTTTAACACTGAAGCTTTCTTT
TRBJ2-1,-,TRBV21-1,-,CASILQREPYNEQFF,TGTGCCAGCATCCTCCAGCGGGAGCCTTACAATGAGCAGTTCTTC
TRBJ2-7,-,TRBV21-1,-,CASRTGGYEQYF,TGTGCCAGCAGGACAGGGGGTTACGAGCAGTACTTC
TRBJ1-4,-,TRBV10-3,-,CAISEDAVNEKLFF,TGTGCCATCAGTGAGGATGCGGTGAATGAAAAACTGTTTTTT
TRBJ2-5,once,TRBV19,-,CASSISTGSGQETQYF,TGTGCCAGTAGTATTTCGACCGGGTCGGGGCAAGAGACCCAGTACTTC
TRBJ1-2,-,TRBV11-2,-,CASSLAPVSRANYGYTF,TGTGCCAGCAGCTTAGCCCCTGTGAGTAGGGCTAACTATGGCTACACCTTC
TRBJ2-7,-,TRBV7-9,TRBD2,CASSPASGLYEQYF,TGTGCCAGCAGCCCTGCTAGCGGGCTCTACGAGCAGTACTTC
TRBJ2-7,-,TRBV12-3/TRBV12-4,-,CASSLARLEQYF,TGTGCCAGCAGTTTGGCTCGGCTGGAGCAGTACTTC
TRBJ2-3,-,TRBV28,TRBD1,CASSLRQGDYTDTQYF,TGTGCCAGCAGTTTAAGACAGGGGGACTACACAGATACGCAGTATTTT
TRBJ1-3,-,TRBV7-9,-,CASSLSGSGNTIYF,TGTGCCAGCAGCTTAAGTGGTTCTGGAAACACCATATATTTT
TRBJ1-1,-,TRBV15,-,CATSRGAGDTEAFF,TGTGCCACCAGCAGAGGGGCGGGAGACACTGAAGCTTTCTTT
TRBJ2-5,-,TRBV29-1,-,CSVEGMETQYF,TGCAGCGTTGAAGGTATGGAGACCCAGTACTTC
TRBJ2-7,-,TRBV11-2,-,CASSLAGVWHPYEQYF,TGTGCCAGCAGCTTAGCCGGTGTATGGCACCCCTACGAGCAGTACTTC
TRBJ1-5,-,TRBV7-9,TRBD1,CASSSTEQGISDQPQHF,TGTGCCAGCAGCTCGACCGAACAGGGGATCTCGGATCAGCCCCAGCATTTT
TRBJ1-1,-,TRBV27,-,CASSRLGVNTEAFF,TGTGCCAGCAGCCGCCTGGGTGTGAACACTGAAGCTTTCTTT
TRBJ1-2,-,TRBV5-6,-,CASSLVYVAVNYGYTF,TGTGCCAGCAGCTTGGTGTATGTGGCGGTAAACTATGGCTACACCTTC
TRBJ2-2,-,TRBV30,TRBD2,CAWSVQGLAPPRNTGELFF,TGTGCCTGGAGTGTACAGGGACTAGCGCCCCCACGGAACACCGGGGAGCTGTTTTTT
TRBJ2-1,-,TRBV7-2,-,CASSIGGDPYNEQFF,TGTGCCAGCAGCATAGGGGGGGACCCTTACAATGAGCAGTTCTTC
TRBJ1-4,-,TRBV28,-,CASRGRRRQTNEKLFF,TGTGCCAGCAGGGGACGAAGGAGGCAGACTAATGAAAAACTGTTTTTT
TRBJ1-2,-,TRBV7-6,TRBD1,CASSSVTGSGYTF,TGTGCCAGCAGTTCCGTGACAGGGTCTGGCTACACCTTC
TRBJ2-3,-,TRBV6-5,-,CASSYMGRSGDTQYF,TGTGCCAGCAGTTACATGGGGAGATCAGGAGATACGCAGTATTTT